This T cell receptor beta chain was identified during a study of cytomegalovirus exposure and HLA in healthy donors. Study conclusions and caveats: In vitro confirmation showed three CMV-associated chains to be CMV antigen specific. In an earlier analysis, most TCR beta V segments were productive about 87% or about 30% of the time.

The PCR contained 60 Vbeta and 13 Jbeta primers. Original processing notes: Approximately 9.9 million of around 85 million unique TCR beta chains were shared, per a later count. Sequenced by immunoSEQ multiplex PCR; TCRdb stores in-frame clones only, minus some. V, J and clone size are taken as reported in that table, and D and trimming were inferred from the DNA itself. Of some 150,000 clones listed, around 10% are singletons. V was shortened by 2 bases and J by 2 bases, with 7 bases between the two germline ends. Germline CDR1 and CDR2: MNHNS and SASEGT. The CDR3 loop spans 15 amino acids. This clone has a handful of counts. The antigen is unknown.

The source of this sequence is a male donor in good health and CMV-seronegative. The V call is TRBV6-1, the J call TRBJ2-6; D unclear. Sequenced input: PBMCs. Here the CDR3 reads CASSEFPTGANVLTF. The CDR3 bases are TGTGCCAGCAGTGAATTCCCTACTGGGGCCAACGTCCTGACTTTC.